This T cell receptor (beta chain) derives from a study of glioma-infiltrating T cells. Deletions cut 1 base from V and 7 bases from J, with 14 bases between. CDR3 size: 13 residues. The germline V gene encodes CDR1 GTSNPN and CDR2 SVGIG (reference sequence). The iRepertoire nested amplicon-rescue multiplex PCR amplified TCR alpha and beta CDR3s from RNA. TCRdb processed the multiplex PCR reads anew with MiXCR; each CDR3 protein has one entry. This table holds 44,000 or so distinct CDR3 sequences, approximately 20% found once. Material: glioma tissue, nonneoplastic brain tissue, or PBMCs (not recorded which). This receptor was obtained from a human donor with low-grade glioma or glioblastoma, undergoing nonglioma brain surgery, or in good health (not recorded which). This chain connects TRBV30 to TRBJ2-7, with a tentative D call TRBD2 (5 bases). The CDR3 DNA sequence: TGTGCCTGGAGTGGGCGGGCCTCGTGGGAGCAGTACTTC. It codes for CAWSGRASWEQYF.